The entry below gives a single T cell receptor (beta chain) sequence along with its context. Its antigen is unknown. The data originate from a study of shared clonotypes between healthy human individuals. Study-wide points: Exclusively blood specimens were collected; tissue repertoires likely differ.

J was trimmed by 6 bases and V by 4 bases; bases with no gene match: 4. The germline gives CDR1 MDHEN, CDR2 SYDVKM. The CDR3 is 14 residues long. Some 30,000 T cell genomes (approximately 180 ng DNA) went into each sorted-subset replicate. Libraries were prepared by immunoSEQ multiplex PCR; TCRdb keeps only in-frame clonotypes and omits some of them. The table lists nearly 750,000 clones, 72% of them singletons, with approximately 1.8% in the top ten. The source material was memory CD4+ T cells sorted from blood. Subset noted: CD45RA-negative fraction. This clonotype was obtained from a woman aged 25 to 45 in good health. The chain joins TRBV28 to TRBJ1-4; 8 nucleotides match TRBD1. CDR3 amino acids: CASSSGTGYEKLFF. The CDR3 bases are TGTGCCAGCAGTTCCGGGACAGGTTATGAAAAACTGTTTTTT.